A selection of T cell receptor beta chains follows, all from one sample in a study of T cell repertoires in cytomegalovirus infection. TCRdb recomputed calls from the reads with MiXCR, one row per CDR3 protein. The data hold approximately 180,000 distinct CDR3 sequences, with about 18% observed a single time. The sample was CD8+ T cells from PBMCs. The receptors shown here come from a human donor in good health (CMV status not recorded). Some clones in this sample may be carry-over from other donors' samples. CDR3s include the opening cysteine and the closing phenylalanine or tryptophan. Each record gives: D gene, V gene, J gene, clone size, CDR3 protein, CDR3 DNA. A D gene is named only where the DNA matches it firmly. Where a row states a size, it is once, few, many or the class of an expanded clone; other rows omit it.

>.|TRBV7-6|TRBJ2-1|few
CASSFGPLATGNEQFF
TGTGCCAGCAGCTTTGGCCCACTGGCGACGGGGAATGAGCAGTTCTTC
>.|TRBV6-2/TRBV6-3|TRBJ2-2|few
CASSPTGPWGVGELFF
TGTGCCAGCAGTCCGACGGGACCCTGGGGGGTCGGGGAGCTGTTTTTT
>.|TRBV4-3|TRBJ2-4|.
CASSQDIRGGNIQYF
TGCGCCAGCAGCCAAGATATAAGGGGGGGGAACATTCAGTACTTC
>.|TRBV6-2/TRBV6-3|TRBJ2-7|few
CASSPRDARDEQYF
TGTGCCAGCAGCCCCCGGGATGCCCGGGACGAGCAGTACTTC
>TRBD1|TRBV12-3/TRBV12-4|TRBJ1-1|.
CASSFRFGTGNTEAFF
TGTGCCAGCAGTTTCCGGTTCGGGACAGGGAACACTGAAGCTTTCTTT
>.|TRBV6-2/TRBV6-3|TRBJ1-1|few
CASSYSEGLNTEAFF
TGTGCCAGCAGTTACTCGGAGGGCCTGAACACTGAAGCTTTCTTT
>TRBD1|TRBV25-1|TRBJ1-5|.
CASSQTGVQPQHF
TGTGCCAGCAGTCAGACAGGGGTTCAGCCCCAGCATTTT
>.|TRBV12-3/TRBV12-4|TRBJ2-1|.
CASTSLALNEQFF
TGTGCCAGCACTTCACTAGCTCTGAATGAGCAGTTCTTC
>TRBD1|TRBV2|TRBJ1-1|few
CASSELTGANTEAFF
TGTGCCAGCAGTGAATTAACAGGGGCAAACACTGAAGCTTTCTTT
>TRBD2|TRBV9|TRBJ2-5|few
CASSVEGLAGETQYF
TGTGCCAGCAGCGTAGAGGGACTAGCAGGAGAGACCCAGTACTTC
>TRBD1|TRBV6-6|TRBJ2-2|few
CASTSLGTGVTGELFF
TGTGCCAGCACCTCCTTGGGGACAGGGGTCACCGGGGAGCTGTTTTTT
>TRBD1|TRBV6-1|TRBJ2-7|.
CASSEGITGDYEQYF
TGTGCCAGCAGCGAAGGGATAACAGGGGACTACGAGCAGTACTTC
>TRBD1|TRBV7-9|TRBJ2-7|.
CASSPSNRGYEQYF
TGTGCCAGCAGCCCAAGCAACAGGGGCTACGAGCAGTACTTC